What follows are 26 T cell receptor beta chains derived from one specimen sequenced in a study of blood T cell repertoires in COVID-19. Clones were read by immunoSEQ multiplex PCR, and TCRdb kept only the in-frame ones, dropping some. Of 200,000 to 300,000 clones in the sample, roughly 91% were seen once. The sequenced sample consisted of PBMCs or T cells enriched from blood (not recorded which). The receptors were sampled from a woman in her 30s who had recovered from COVID-19.

The chain recombines TRBV6-5 with TRBJ2-3; perhaps TRBD2 as D (6 bases). The CDR3 totals 15 residues. Looked up from germline, CDR1 is MNHEY and CDR2 is SVGAGI. The V end lost 6 bases, the J end lost 9 bases, and 22 bases lay between the germline ends. CDR3 bases: TGTGCCAGCAGCCGTCCTAGCGCCGGCGGTGGGACGCAGTATTTT. It yields the protein CASSRPSAGGGTQYF.

This chain joins TRBV5-1 and TRBJ2-1; no reliable D call. The CDR3 has 16 amino acids. Germline lookup yields CDR1 SGHRS and CDR2 YFSETQ. Trimming removed 4 bases at V and 2 bases at J, with 16 bases between. CDR3 DNA sequence: TGCGCCAGCAGCCCCCGTTTAGCTAGAGCCTACAATGAGCAGTTCTTC. Amino acid sequence: CASSPRLARAYNEQFF.

V gene TRBV9 combines with J gene TRBJ2-1, with 11 bases fitting TRBD2. The CDR3 has 17 residues. After removal of 0 bases from V and 7 bases from J, the junction contained 9 bases not matched to a gene. The germline CDR1 and CDR2 sequences are SGDLS and YYNGEE. CDR3: CASSVGSTSGRLNEQFF. Here the CDR3 DNA reads TGTGCCAGCAGCGTAGGCTCCACTAGCGGGAGACTTAATGAGCAGTTCTTC.

The chain joins TRBV4-2 to TRBJ2-5; a weak D match, TRBD1 (5 bases). With 1 base removed from V and 1 base from J, the gap between germline ends came to 19 bases. The CDR3 totals 18 residues. CDR1 LGHNA and CDR2 YNFKEQ come from the germline V gene. This chain's CDR3 is CASSQVSRGPELQETQYF. The CDR3 DNA follows: TGTGCCAGCAGCCAAGTGAGTAGGGGCCCCGAGCTCCAAGAGACCCAGTACTTC.

The CDR3 DNA sequence: TGTGCCAGCAGTCCCGGGACAGGGATCATGAACACTGAAGCTTTCTTT. It translates to CASSPGTGIMNTEAFF. This chain links TRBV11-2 with TRBJ1-1; 9 bases match TRBD1. Trimming cost V 6 bases and J 0 bases; bases outside gene matches: 8. This CDR3 spans 16 amino acids. The germline CDR1 and CDR2 sequences are SGHAT and FQNNGV.

The chain links TRBV6-1 to TRBJ2-5; 9 positions agree with TRBD1. The ends lost 4 bases at V and 5 bases at J; junction bases unmatched: 14. Germline CDR1 is MNHNS and CDR2 is SASEGT. This CDR3 comprises 17 residues. The CDR3 spells CASSGWTGEGPRETQYF. In DNA form, the CDR3 reads TGTGCCAGCAGTGGGTGGACAGGGGAAGGTCCTAGGGAGACCCAGTACTTC.

This clone was recorded once. The chain has TRBV4-2 and TRBJ2-1; perhaps TRBD2 as D (6 bases). The V and J ends lost 5 bases and 7 bases respectively, with 15 bases between them. CDR3 length: 14 amino acids. Germline CDR1 LGHNA, CDR2 YNFKEQ. CDR3 sequence (DNA): TGTGCCAGCAGCTCCCGCGAGAGCGGGAATGAGCAGTTCTTC. This gives the protein CASSSRESGNEQFF.

The chain is built from TRBV6-5 and TRBJ2-2; no clear D gene. The V gene lost 5 bases and the J gene lost 6 bases, with 4 bases spanning the gap. Germline V CDR1 and CDR2: MNHEY, SVGAGI. The CDR3 extends over 11 amino acids. CDR3 nucleotide sequence: TGTGCCAGCAGTCGGTCCGGGGAGCTGTTTTTT. This codes for CASSRSGELFF.

The rearrangement joins TRBV4-2 to TRBJ1-1; D not certain. The V gene's germline CDR1 is LGHNA and CDR2 YNFKEQ. V was clipped by 1 base and J by 0 bases, with 12 bases between them. CDR3 length: 16 amino acids. Here the CDR3 reads CASSQARAGVNTEAFF. The CDR3 coding sequence is TGTGCCAGCAGCCAAGCGAGGGCAGGTGTGAACACTGAAGCTTTCTTT.

The chain carries TRBV7-9 and TRBJ2-7; D gene uncertain. CDR3 length: 16 amino acids. The V gene lost 5 bases and the J gene lost 2 bases, with 19 bases spanning the gap. Germline CDR1 SEHNR, CDR2 FQNEAQ (reference sequence). The CDR3 sequence: CASSPPADLAPYEQYF. The CDR3 region has the DNA TGTGCCAGCAGCCCACCTGCGGATCTGGCCCCCTACGAGCAGTACTTC.

The V gene is TRBV30, the J gene TRBJ1-2, with no clear D. V was trimmed by 5 bases and J by 6 bases, leaving 25 bases between them. This CDR3 comprises 16 residues. In germline, CDR1 is GTSNPN, CDR2 SVGIG (reference sequence). Here the CDR3 reads CAWRRPAGVGAHGYTF. DNA of the CDR3: TGTGCCTGGCGTAGGCCCGCAGGCGTAGGTGCTCATGGCTACACCTTC.

This rearrangement joins TRBV5-1 to TRBJ2-7; unclear D gene. V lost 4 bases to trimming and J lost 3 bases, with 5 bases between them. The germline CDR1 and CDR2 sequences are SGHRS and YFSETQ. The length of the CDR3 is 11 residues. The CDR3 sequence: CASSAYYEQYF. CDR3 DNA: TGCGCCAGCAGCGCGTACTACGAGCAGTACTTC.

The genes are TRBV30 and TRBJ2-7; a possible D gene is TRBD2 (6 bases). The CDR3 runs 13 residues. The V end lost 1 base, the J end lost 5 bases, and 12 bases lay between the germline ends. Looked up from germline, CDR1 is GTSNPN and CDR2 is SVGIG (reference sequence). CDR3 amino acids: CAWSAAGFHEQYF. CDR3 sequence (DNA): TGTGCCTGGAGTGCCGCGGGGTTCCACGAGCAGTACTTC.

The rearrangement uses TRBV5-4 and TRBJ2-1, with D perhaps TRBD2 (6 bases). The CDR3 totals 14 residues. Germline CDR1 and CDR2: SGHNT and YYREEE (reference sequence). V dropped 3 bases and J dropped 8 bases, with 15 bases sitting between them. CDR3 region: CASSSDYSRDEQFF. In DNA, the CDR3 is TGTGCCAGCAGCTCGGACTATAGTCGGGATGAGCAGTTCTTC. Complete variable domain (other parts from reference TRBV5-4 and TRBJ2-1): ETGVTQSPTHLIKTRGQQVTLRCSSQSGHNTVSWYQQALGQGPQFIFQYYREEENGRGNFPPRFSGLQFPNYSSELNVNALELDDSALYLCASSSDYSRDEQFFGPGTRLTVL.

The gene calls are TRBV7-8 and TRBJ1-2; D is uncertain. The ends were cut back, 1 base at V and 4 bases at J, with 13 bases in the middle. The CDR3 covers 15 residues. The germline V gene encodes CDR1 SGHVS and CDR2 FQNEAQ. The CDR3 here is CASSLGSRGSYGYTF. As DNA, the CDR3 is TGTGCCAGCAGCTTAGGTTCCCGGGGAAGCTATGGCTACACCTTC.

The chain links TRBV27 to TRBJ2-7; tentatively, D is TRBD2 (5 bases). Deletions cut 7 bases from V and 3 bases from J, with 16 bases between. The CDR3 extends over 14 amino acids. Germline V gene data show CDR1 as MNHEY and CDR2 as SMNVEV (reference sequence). CDR3 coding DNA: TGTGCCAGCACACCCGCGACGGGGATCTACGAGCAGTACTTC. Protein: CASTPATGIYEQYF.

The chain recombines TRBV3-1 (or the pseudogene TRBV3-2) with TRBJ1-1; 7 nucleotides align to TRBD1. This CDR3 has 16 residues. V shed 3 bases and J 3 bases; nucleotides not matched to a gene: 10. Germline V gives CDR1 LGHDT, CDR2 YNNKEL (reference sequence). The CDR3 DNA reads as TGTGCCAGCAGCCATCCAAGGGGGACAGCCCACACTGAAGCTTTCTTT. Translation gives CASSHPRGTAHTEAFF.

The chain employs TRBV28 and TRBJ1-6; D call uncertain. The germline gives CDR1 MDHEN, CDR2 SYDVKM. The CDR3 is made up of 13 amino acids. V gave up 9 bases and J gave up 6 bases, with 12 bases separating them. CDR3 DNA sequence: TGTGCCAGTGGAGTCGAATTTAATTCACCCCTCCACTTT. It is translated as CASGVEFNSPLHF.

The chain links TRBV3-1 (or the pseudogene TRBV3-2) to TRBJ2-1; TRBD1 matches 10 bases. CDR3 length equals 13 residues. The trim removed 8 bases at V and 7 bases at J, leaving 5 bases unmatched. Germline V gives CDR1 LGHDT, CDR2 YNNKEL (reference sequence). CDR3 coding DNA: TGTGCCAGCCGACAGGGGGCTGGTAATGAGCAGTTCTTC. This codes for CASRQGAGNEQFF.

V gene TRBV9 combines with J gene TRBJ1-6, with 9 nucleotides matching TRBD1. Germline trimming cut 4 bases from V and 7 bases from J; bases unmatched to any gene: 15. There are 18 residues in the CDR3. Looked up from germline, CDR1 is SGDLS and CDR2 is YYNGEE. The CDR3 DNA reads TGTGCCAGCAGCACCCGACCTTGGACAGGGGCTGGGAATTCACCCCTCCACTTT. As protein: CASSTRPWTGAGNSPLHF.

This chain joins TRBV2 and TRBJ2-1, with a weak D call TRBD2 (6 bases). The CDR3 sequence is 12 residues long. Germline V gives CDR1 SNHLY, CDR2 FYNNEI. With 6 bases removed from V and 6 bases from J, the gap between germline ends came to 9 bases. The CDR3 nucleotides are TGTGCCAGCAGGGCGGGACGCAATGAGCAGTTCTTC. It codes for CASRAGRNEQFF.

In DNA form, the CDR3 reads TGTGCCACCCGACCCGAGCGGGAGAGAGATGAGCAGTTCTTC. Protein: CATRPERERDEQFF. The chain couples TRBV10-3 to TRBJ2-1; 8 positions agree with TRBD2. The germline V gene has CDR1 ENHRY and CDR2 SYGVKD. Trimming removed 10 bases from V and 8 bases from J; junction bases left unmatched: 13. CDR3 size: 14 residues.

CDR3 nucleotide sequence: TGTGCCAGCAGTCGACTTCTCGATGGACTAGCGGGAGGGAGCTCCTACAATGAGCAGTTCTTC. Translating gives CASSRLLDGLAGGSSYNEQFF. The chain uses TRBV27 and TRBJ2-1; 15 nucleotides line up with TRBD2. V lost 5 bases, J lost 0 bases, and 14 bases stayed unmatched. Germline values: CDR1 MNHEY, CDR2 SMNVEV (reference sequence). The CDR3 is 21 residues long.

The rearrangement uses TRBV4-2 and TRBJ2-7, with D maybe TRBD1 (5 bases). This CDR3 region has 16 residues. Trimming took off 4 bases at V and 3 bases at J, with 19 bases between the two ends. In germline, CDR1 is LGHNA, CDR2 YNFKEQ. The CDR3 is CASSLSRASGDYEQYF. As DNA, the CDR3 is TGTGCCAGCAGCCTAAGCAGGGCAAGTGGAGACTACGAGCAGTACTTC.

This clone has just one count. This sequence joins TRBV5-4 and TRBJ2-3, with TRBD2 matching 9 bases. Per the germline V gene, CDR1 is SGHNT and CDR2 is YYREEE (reference sequence). This CDR3 is built from 16 residues. V lost 0 bases to trimming and J lost 5 bases; unmatched junction nucleotides: 7. The CDR3 sequence is CASSLGRTSVGDTQYF. The DNA of the CDR3 is TGTGCCAGCAGCTTGGGAAGGACTAGCGTTGGAGATACGCAGTATTTT.

This chain connects TRBV28 to TRBJ1-1, with 10 bases matching TRBD1. The junction had 22 bases not matched to a gene; V was cut back by 3 bases and J by 6 bases. The CDR3 contains 20 residues. Germline CDR1 is MDHEN and CDR2 is SYDVKM. In nucleotides, the CDR3 is TGTGCCAGCAGTTTTCCACCGGCCGGGACAGGGGTACCCAATAGCGCTGAAGCTTTCTTT. Amino acid sequence: CASSFPPAGTGVPNSAEAFF.